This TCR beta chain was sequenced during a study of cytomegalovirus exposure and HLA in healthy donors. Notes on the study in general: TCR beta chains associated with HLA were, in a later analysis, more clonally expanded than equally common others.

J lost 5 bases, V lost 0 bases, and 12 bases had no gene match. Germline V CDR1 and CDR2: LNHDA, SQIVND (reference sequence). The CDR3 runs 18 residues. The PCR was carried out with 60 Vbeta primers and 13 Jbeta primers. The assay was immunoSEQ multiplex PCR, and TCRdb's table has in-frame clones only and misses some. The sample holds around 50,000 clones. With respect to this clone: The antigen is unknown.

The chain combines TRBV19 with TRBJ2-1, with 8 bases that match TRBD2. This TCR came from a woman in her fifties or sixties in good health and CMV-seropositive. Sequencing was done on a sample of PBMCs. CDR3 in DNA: TGTGCCAGTAGTATAGATGATCGTTTGGGCGGGGGGCACAATGAGCAGTTCTTC. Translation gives CASSIDDRLGGGHNEQFF. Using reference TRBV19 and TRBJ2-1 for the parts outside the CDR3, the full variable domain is DGGITQSPKYLFRKEGQNVTLSCEQNLNHDAMYWYRQDPGQGLRLIYYSQIVNDFQKGDIAEGYSVSREKKESFPLTVTSAQKNPTAFYLCASSIDDRLGGGHNEQFFGPGTRLTVL.